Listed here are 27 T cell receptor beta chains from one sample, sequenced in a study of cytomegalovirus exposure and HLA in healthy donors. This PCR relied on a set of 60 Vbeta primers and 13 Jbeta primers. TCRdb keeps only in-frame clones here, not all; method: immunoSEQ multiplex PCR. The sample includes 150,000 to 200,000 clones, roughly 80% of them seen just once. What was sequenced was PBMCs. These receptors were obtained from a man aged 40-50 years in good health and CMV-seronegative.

The CDR3 region has the DNA TGTGCCAGCTCACCACGGGGGGGCTCCTACAATGAGCAGTTCTTC. Residues: CASSPRGGSYNEQFF. V and J are TRBV18 and TRBJ2-1; TRBD2 agrees at 7 bases. CDR1 and CDR2 (germline): KGHSH, LQKENI. This CDR3 has 15 amino acids. Trimming took 1 base from V and 0 from J; bases not matched to a gene: 0.

CDR3 residues: CASRTTGGEQYF. The CDR3 bases are TGTGCCAGCAGGACCACAGGGGGCGAGCAGTACTTC. The chain uses TRBV14 and TRBJ2-7; 8 bases map to TRBD1. Germline assignment: CDR1 SGHDN and CDR2 FVKESK. The ends lost 6 bases at V and 6 bases at J; junction bases unmatched: 4. The CDR3 totals 12 residues.

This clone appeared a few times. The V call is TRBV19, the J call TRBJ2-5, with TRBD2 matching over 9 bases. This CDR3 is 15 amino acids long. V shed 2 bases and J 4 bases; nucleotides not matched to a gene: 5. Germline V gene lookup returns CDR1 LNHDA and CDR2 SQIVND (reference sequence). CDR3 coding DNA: TGTGCCAGTAGTATAAGGGGACTAGCTTCAGAGACCCAGTACTTC. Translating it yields CASSIRGLASETQYF. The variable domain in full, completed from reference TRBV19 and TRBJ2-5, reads DGGITQSPKYLFRKEGQNVTLSCEQNLNHDAMYWYRQDPGQGLRLIYYSQIVNDFQKGDIAEGYSVSREKKESFPLTVTSAQKNPTAFYLCASSIRGLASETQYFGPGTRLLVL.

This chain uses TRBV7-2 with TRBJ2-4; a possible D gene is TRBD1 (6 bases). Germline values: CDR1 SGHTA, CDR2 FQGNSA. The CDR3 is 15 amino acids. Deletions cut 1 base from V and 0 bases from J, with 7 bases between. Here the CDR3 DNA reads TGTGCCAGCAGCTTAGAGGGGGTAGCCAAAAACATTCAGTACTTC. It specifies CASSLEGVAKNIQYF.

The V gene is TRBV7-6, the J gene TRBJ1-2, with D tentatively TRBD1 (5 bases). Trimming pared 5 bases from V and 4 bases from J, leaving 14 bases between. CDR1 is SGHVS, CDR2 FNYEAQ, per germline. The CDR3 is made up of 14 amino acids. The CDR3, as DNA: TGTGCCAGCAGCCCGGGGACTGCCACCTATGGCTACACCTTC. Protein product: CASSPGTATYGYTF.

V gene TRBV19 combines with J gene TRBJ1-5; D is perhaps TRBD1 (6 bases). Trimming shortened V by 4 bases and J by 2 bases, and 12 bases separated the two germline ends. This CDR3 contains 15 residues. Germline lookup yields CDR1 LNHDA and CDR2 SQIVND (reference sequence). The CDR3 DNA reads TGTGCCAGTAGTAACAGGGTTGTGGGCAATCAGCCCCAGCATTTT. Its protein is CASSNRVVGNQPQHF. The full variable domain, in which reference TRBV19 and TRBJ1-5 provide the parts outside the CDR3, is DGGITQSPKYLFRKEGQNVTLSCEQNLNHDAMYWYRQDPGQGLRLIYYSQIVNDFQKGDIAEGYSVSREKKESFPLTVTSAQKNPTAFYLCASSNRVVGNQPQHFGDGTRLSIL.

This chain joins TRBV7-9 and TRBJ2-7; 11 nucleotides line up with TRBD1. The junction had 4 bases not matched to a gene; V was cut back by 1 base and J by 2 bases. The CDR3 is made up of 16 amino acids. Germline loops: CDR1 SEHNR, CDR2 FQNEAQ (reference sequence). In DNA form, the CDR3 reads TGTGCCAGCAGCTTAGGGACAGGGGGCAAACCCTACGAGCAGTACTTC. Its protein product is CASSLGTGGKPYEQYF.

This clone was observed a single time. The CDR3 nucleotides read TGTGCCAGCAGCTTTGATTGGAGGAGCGATGGCTACACCTTC. Amino acids: CASSFDWRSDGYTF. The rearrangement links TRBV11-2 to TRBJ1-2; D is undetermined. V lost 3 bases and J lost 6, with 14 bases in between. CDR1 is SGHAT, CDR2 FQNNGV, per germline. This CDR3 region has 14 residues. The variable domain in full, with the rest retrieved from reference TRBV11-2 and TRBJ1-2, is EAGVAQSPRYKIIEKRQSVAFWCNPISGHATLYWYQQILGQGPKLLIQFQNNGVVDDSQLPKDRFSAERLKGVDSTLKIQPAKLEDSAVYLCASSFDWRSDGYTFGSGTRLTVV.

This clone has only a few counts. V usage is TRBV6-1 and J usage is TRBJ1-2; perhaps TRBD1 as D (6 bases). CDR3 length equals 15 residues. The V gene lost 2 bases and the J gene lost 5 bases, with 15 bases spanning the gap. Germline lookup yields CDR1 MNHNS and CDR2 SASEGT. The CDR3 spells CASSELGTPRYGYTF. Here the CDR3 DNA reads TGTGCCAGCAGTGAACTCGGGACACCAAGATATGGCTACACCTTC.

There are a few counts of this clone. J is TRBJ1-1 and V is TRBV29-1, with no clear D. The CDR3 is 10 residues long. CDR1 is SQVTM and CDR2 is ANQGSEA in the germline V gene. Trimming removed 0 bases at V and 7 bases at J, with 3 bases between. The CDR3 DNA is TGCAGCGTTGAAGACGGTGAAGCTTTCTTT. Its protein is CSVEDGEAFF. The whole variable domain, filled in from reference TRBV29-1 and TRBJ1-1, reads SAVISQKPSRDICQRGTSLTIQCQVDSQVTMMFWYRQQPGQSLTLIATANQGSEATYESGFVIDKFPISRPNLTFSTLTVSNMSPEDSSIYLCSVEDGEAFFGQGTRLTVV.

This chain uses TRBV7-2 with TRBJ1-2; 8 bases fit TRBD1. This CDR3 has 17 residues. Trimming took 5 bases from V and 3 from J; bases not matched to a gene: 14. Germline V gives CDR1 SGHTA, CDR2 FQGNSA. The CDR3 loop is CASSPDRVIVSDYGYTF. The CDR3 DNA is TGTGCCAGCAGCCCGGACAGGGTTATTGTGAGTGACTATGGCTACACCTTC.

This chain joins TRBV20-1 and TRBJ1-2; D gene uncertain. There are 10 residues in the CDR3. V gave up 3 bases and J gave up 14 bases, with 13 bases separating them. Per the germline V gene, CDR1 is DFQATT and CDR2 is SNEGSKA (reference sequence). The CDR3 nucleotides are TGCAGTGCTAGCCCCGACGAGAGGACCTTC. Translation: CSASPDERTF.

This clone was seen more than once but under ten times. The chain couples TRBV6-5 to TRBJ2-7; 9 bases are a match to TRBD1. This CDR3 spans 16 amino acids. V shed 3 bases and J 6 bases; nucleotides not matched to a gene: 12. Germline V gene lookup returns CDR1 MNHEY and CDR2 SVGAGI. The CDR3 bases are TGTGCCAGCAGTTATGCCGGGACAGGGAACCGGGCCGAGCAGTACTTC. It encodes CASSYAGTGNRAEQYF.

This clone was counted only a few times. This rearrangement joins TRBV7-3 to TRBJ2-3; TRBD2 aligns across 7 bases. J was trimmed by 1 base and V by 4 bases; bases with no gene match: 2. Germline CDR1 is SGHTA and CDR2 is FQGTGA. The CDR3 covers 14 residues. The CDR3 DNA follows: TGTGCCAGCAGCTCTCTAGCGGGCACAGATACGCAGTATTTT. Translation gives CASSSLAGTDTQYF.

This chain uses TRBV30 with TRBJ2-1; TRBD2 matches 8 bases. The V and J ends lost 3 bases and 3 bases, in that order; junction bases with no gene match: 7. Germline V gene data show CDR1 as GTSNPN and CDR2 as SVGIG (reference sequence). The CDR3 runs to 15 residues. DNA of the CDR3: TGTGCCTGGAGGGTAAGCGGGAGTCGCTACAATGAGCAGTTCTTC. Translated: CAWRVSGSRYNEQFF.

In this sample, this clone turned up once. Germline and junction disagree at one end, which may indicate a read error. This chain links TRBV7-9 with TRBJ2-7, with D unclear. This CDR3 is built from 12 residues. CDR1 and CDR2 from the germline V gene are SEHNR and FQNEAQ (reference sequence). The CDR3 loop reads CSSSSDWYEQYF. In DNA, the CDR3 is TGTTCCAGCAGCTCTGACTGGTACGAGCAGTACTTC.

The CDR3: CASSPRGGGQLAVYPQHF. Written as DNA, the CDR3 is TGTGCCAGCTCACCACGGGGCGGGGGTCAGCTCGCGGTGTATCCCCAGCATTTT. The rearrangement uses TRBV18 and TRBJ1-5; possible D gene TRBD1, 5 bases. From germline, CDR1 is KGHSH and CDR2 LQKENI. The length of the CDR3 is 18 residues. The ends were cut back, 1 base at V and 10 bases at J, with 26 bases in the middle. Together with reference TRBV18 and TRBJ1-5, the CDR3 gives the full variable domain: NAGVMQNPRHLVRRRGQEARLRCSPMKGHSHVYWYRQLPEEGLKFMVYLQKENIIDESGMPKERFSAEFPKEGPSILRIQQVVRGDSAAYFCASSPRGGGQLAVYPQHFGDGTRLSIL.

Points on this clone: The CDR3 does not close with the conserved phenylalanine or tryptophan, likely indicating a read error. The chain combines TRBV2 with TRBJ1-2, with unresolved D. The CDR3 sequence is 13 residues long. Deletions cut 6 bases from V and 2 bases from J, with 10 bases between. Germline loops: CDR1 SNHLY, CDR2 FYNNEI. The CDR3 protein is CASSALLNYGYTL. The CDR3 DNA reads TGTGCCAGCAGCGCCCTTTTGAACTATGGCTACACCCTC.

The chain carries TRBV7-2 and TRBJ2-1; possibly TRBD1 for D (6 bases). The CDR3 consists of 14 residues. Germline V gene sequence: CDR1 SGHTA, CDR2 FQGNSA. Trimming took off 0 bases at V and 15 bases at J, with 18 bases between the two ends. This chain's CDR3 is CASSLAGVAGVLFF. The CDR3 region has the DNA TGTGCCAGCAGCTTAGCCGGGGTGGCAGGGGTTTTGTTCTTC.

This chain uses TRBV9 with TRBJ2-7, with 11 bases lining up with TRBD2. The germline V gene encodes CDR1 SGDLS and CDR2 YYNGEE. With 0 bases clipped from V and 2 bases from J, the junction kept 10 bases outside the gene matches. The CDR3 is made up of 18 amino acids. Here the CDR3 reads CASSVGWGLAASPYEQYF. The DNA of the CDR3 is TGTGCCAGCAGCGTAGGTTGGGGACTAGCGGCCTCACCCTACGAGCAGTACTTC.

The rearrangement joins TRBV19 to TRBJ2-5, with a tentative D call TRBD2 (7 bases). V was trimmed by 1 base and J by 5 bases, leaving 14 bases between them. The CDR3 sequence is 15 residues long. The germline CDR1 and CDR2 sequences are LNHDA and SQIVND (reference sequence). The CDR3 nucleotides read TGTGCCAGTAGTATAGGAGGGGGGGTAGGGGAGACCCAGTACTTC. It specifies CASSIGGGVGETQYF.

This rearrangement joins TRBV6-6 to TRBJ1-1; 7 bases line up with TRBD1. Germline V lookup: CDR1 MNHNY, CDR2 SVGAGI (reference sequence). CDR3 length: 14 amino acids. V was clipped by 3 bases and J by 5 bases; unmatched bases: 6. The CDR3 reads CASSYKGAGTEAFF. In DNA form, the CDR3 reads TGTGCCAGCAGTTATAAGGGGGCGGGAACTGAAGCTTTCTTT.

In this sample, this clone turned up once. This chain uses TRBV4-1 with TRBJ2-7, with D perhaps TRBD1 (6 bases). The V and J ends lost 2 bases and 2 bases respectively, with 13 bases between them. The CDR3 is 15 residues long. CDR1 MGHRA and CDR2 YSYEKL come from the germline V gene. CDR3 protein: CASSQPAGATYEQYF. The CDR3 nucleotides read TGCGCCAGCAGCCAACCGGCAGGGGCTACCTACGAGCAGTACTTC.

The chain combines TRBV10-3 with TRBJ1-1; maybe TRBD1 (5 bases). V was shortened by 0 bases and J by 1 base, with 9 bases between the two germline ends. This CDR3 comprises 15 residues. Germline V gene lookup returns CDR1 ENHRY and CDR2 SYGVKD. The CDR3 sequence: CAISESNTGNTEAFF. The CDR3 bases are TGTGCCATCAGTGAGTCAAACACAGGGAACACTGAAGCTTTCTTT.

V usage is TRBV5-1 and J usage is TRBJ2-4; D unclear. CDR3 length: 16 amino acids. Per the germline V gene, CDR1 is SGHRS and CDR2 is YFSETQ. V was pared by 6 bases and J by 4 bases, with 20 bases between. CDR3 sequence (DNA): TGCGCCAGCAATCCCCGGAGCCTGGCGGATAAAAACATTCAGTACTTC. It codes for CASNPRSLADKNIQYF.

The CDR3 region is CASSPPPRTGLDTQYF. In DNA form, the CDR3 reads TGTGCCAGCAGCCCGCCGCCCAGGACAGGTCTAGATACGCAGTATTTT. This chain connects TRBV27 to TRBJ2-3; 7 bases match TRBD1. The CDR3 spans 16 residues. Germline V gives CDR1 MNHEY, CDR2 SMNVEV (reference sequence). V trimming: 6 bases; J trimming: 5 bases; junction bases outside the gene matches: 14.

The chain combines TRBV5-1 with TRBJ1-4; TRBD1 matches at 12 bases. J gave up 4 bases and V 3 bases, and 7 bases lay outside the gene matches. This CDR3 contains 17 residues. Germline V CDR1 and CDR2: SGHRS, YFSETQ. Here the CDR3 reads CASSSGTGGARNEKLFF. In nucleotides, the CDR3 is TGCGCCAGCAGCTCCGGGACAGGGGGCGCGCGTAATGAAAAACTGTTTTTT.